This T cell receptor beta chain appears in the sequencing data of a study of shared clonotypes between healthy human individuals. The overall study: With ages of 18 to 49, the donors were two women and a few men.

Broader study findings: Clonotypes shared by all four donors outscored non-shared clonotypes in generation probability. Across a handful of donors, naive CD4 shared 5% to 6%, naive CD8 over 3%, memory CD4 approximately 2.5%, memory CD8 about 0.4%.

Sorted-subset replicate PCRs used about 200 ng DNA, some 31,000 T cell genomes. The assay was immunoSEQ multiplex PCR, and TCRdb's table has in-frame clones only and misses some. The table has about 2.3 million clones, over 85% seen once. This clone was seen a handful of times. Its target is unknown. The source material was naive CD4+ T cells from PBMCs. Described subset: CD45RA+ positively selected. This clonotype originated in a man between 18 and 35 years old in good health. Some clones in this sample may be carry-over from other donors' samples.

The CDR3 DNA sequence: TGTGCCAGCAGTCACGGACAGGGTTATGGCTACACCTTC. This sequence encodes CASSHGQGYGYTF. The rearrangement joins TRBV28 to TRBJ1-2; TRBD1 agrees at 8 bases. The J segment lost 5 bases and the V segment lost 5 bases, leaving 4 bases of the junction unmatched. CDR3 length equals 13 residues. CDR1 MDHEN and CDR2 SYDVKM come from the germline V gene.